This TCR beta chain derives from a study of human T cells and chemical hapten exposure. Germline V gene sequence: CDR1 SGHRS, CDR2 YFSETQ. V lost 0 bases and J lost 5; bases outside the gene matches: 15. The CDR3 is made up of 19 amino acids. In its sample, this clonotype was seen a few times. TCRdb reprocessed the RACE reads via MiXCR and lists one record per CDR3 protein. The table shows about 74,000 distinct CDR3 sequences, with approximately 32% occurring only once. Time point in this sample: patch test 1, 2 weeks after DPC sensitization. Treatment given: therapeutic diphenylcyclopropenone sensitization with weekly scalp DPC.

The TCR was taken from a man in his forties with alopecia areata. Some clones in this sample may be carry-over from other donors' samples. The specimen comprised whole blood, sampled in connection with sensitization to the hapten diphenylcyclopropenone (DPC). The J gene is TRBJ2-5, the V gene TRBV5-1, with 11 nucleotides matching TRBD2. CDR3 sequence reads: CASSLDPPLAGGMPETQYF. The CDR3 bases are TGCGCCAGCAGCTTGGACCCCCCTCTAGCGGGAGGCATGCCGGAGACCCAGTACTTC. Together with reference TRBV5-1 and TRBJ2-5, the CDR3 gives the full variable domain: KAGVTQTPRYLIKTRGQQVTLSCSPISGHRSVSWYQQTPGQGLQFLFEYFSETQRNKGNFPGRFSGRQFSNSRSEMNVSTLELGDSALYLCASSLDPPLAGGMPETQYFGPGTRLLVL.